This TCR beta chain was observed in a study of T cell responses to AZD1222 COVID-19 vaccine. Overall study: Second doses at about 4 or about 12 weeks were pooled. Regarding the study as a whole: Repertoires were obtained only post-peak T cell response. Donors were mostly white British, more females; clonal diversity possibly underestimated. Only 5 or 6 individuals given AZD1222 were seropositive at baseline.

Repertoires were generated with immunoSEQ multiplex PCR, while TCRdb's copy carries only in-frame clones and drops some. The profile shows tens of thousands of clones, 65% to 90% of them singletons. For this clone: Its antigen is unidentified.

This CDR3 is 13 amino acids long. Trimming removed 3 bases from V and 6 bases from J; junction bases left unmatched: 5. The germline V gene encodes CDR1 SGHNT and CDR2 YYREEE (reference sequence). This clonotype was sampled from an adult in good health. The V call is TRBV5-4, the J call TRBJ1-1; 7 bases fit TRBD1. The sample was peripheral blood, taken on day 0 of AZD1222 vaccination. CDR3 region: CASSSGGKAEAFF. The CDR3 DNA follows: TGTGCCAGCAGCTCAGGGGGAAAGGCTGAAGCTTTCTTT. The whole variable domain, remainder taken from reference TRBV5-4 and TRBJ1-1, is ETGVTQSPTHLIKTRGQQVTLRCSSQSGHNTVSWYQQALGQGPQFIFQYYREEENGRGNFPPRFSGLQFPNYSSELNVNALELDDSALYLCASSSGGKAEAFFGQGTRLTVV.